A selection of T cell receptor beta chains follows, all from one sample in a study of cytomegalovirus exposure and HLA in healthy donors. Generated by immunoSEQ multiplex PCR, the TCRdb table keeps only in-frame clones and is missing some. The table has some 190,000 clones, roughly four fifths seen once. Sequencing was carried out using PBMCs. The receptors here all came from a man aged 18 to 30 in good health and CMV-seronegative. The CDR3 runs from the conserved cysteine through the conserved F or W. The D gene is left open where the match is weak. Expanded clones get a size class; other rows say once, few or many, or leave the size out.

>TRBJ2-1|TRBV7-2|TRBD2|-
TGCGCCAGCAGCAGGGATGGGACTAGCGGGAGTGGGGAGCAGTTCTTC
CASSRDGTSGSGEQFF
>TRBJ1-3|TRBV6-1|-|few
TGTGCCAGCAGTGTAGGGGCCGGGAGCTCTGGAAACACCATATATTTT
CASSVGAGSSGNTIYF
>TRBJ2-3|TRBV5-1|-|once
TGCGCCAGCACGCCCAGCGCGAAACCTTTCACAGATACGCAGTATTTT
CASTPSAKPFTDTQYF
>TRBJ2-5|TRBV5-1|TRBD1|-
TGCGCCAGCAGGGCAGGGGGCCGGACCCAGTACTTC
CASRAGGRTQYF
>TRBJ2-3|TRBV5-1|-|-
TGCGCCAGCAGCTTGGAGGCTAGCGGCACAGATACGCAGTATTTT
CASSLEASGTDTQYF
>TRBJ1-1|TRBV6-5|-|few
TGTGCCAGCAGCGGACGGGAAATGAACACTGAAGCTTTCTTT
CASSGREMNTEAFF
>TRBJ1-5|TRBV9|TRBD1|-
TGTGCCAGCAGCGAGACGGACAGGTTCGGGCAGCCCCAGCATTTT
CASSETDRFGQPQHF
>TRBJ2-7|TRBV27|-|few
TGTGCCAGCAGCCCTGGGAGCAGCAGCGGCGAGCAGTACTTC
CASSPGSSSGEQYF
>TRBJ2-7|TRBV6-5|-|few
TGTGCCAGCACTAACGGGGGCGAGCAGTACTTC
CASTNGGEQYF
>TRBJ1-2|TRBV7-9|-|-
TGTGCCAGCAGCTTAGTACAGGGACATGGCTACACCTTC
CASSLVQGHGYTF
>TRBJ1-2|TRBV9|TRBD1|few
TGTGCCAGCAGCGTAGGAGGGACAGGGAACAGCTACACCTTC
CASSVGGTGNSYTF
>TRBJ2-3|TRBV9|TRBD1|few
TGTGCCAGCAGTGGGGCAGGGGGCATATCTAGCACAGATACGCAGTATTTT
CASSGAGGISSTDTQYF
>TRBJ2-5|TRBV15|-|-
TGTGCCACCAGCAGAGGCGAAGAGACCCAGTACTTC
CATSRGEETQYF
>TRBJ2-7|TRBV5-1|-|few
TGCGCCAGCAGCCCTGGGACTGCCACCGGGATGCAGTACTTC
CASSPGTATGMQYF
>TRBJ1-4|TRBV6-5|TRBD1|-
TGTGCCAGCAGACCTCTGAGGACAGGGAAACTGTTTTTT
CASRPLRTGKLFF
>TRBJ1-2|TRBV30|TRBD1|-
TGTGCCTGGAAAACCGGGACAGGGAACTATGGCTACACCTTC
CAWKTGTGNYGYTF
>TRBJ2-3|TRBV14|-|-
TGTGCCAGCAGCCGGGATTCAGGGGCAGATACGCAGTATTTT
CASSRDSGADTQYF
>TRBJ2-7|TRBV6-6|-|-
TGTGCCAGCAGTTACGGGGGGGCGGACTACGAGCAGTACTTC
CASSYGGADYEQYF
>TRBJ1-1|TRBV29-1|TRBD1|-
TGCAGCGCTCTGGGACAGGGGCCCACTGAAGCTTTCTTT
CSALGQGPTEAFF
>TRBJ2-1|TRBV7-3|TRBD1|-
TGTGCCAGCAGCCAAGGGACAGGGGTACTACTACGCAATGAGCAGTTCTTC
CASSQGTGVLLRNEQFF
>TRBJ1-2|TRBV28|-|-
TGTGCCAGCAGCCGCAGTAACTATGGCTACACCTTC
CASSRSNYGYTF
>TRBJ1-1|TRBV5-6|-|-
TGTGCCAGCGGGGGGTCCGGACGGATGAACACTGAAGCTTTCTTT
CASGGSGRMNTEAFF
>TRBJ2-1|TRBV19|TRBD2|few
TGTGCCAGTAGTAAGAGATCTAGCGGGGGGCGTCTGTTCTTC
CASSKRSSGGRLFF
>TRBJ2-3|TRBV9|-|-
TGTGCCAGCAGCGACGCGGTTCTCCTAACAGATACGCAGTATTTT
CASSDAVLLTDTQYF
>TRBJ2-2|TRBV10-3|TRBD1|-
TGTGCCATCCAGGGACAGGAGAACACCGGGGAGCTGTTTTTT
CAIQGQENTGELFF
>TRBJ1-1|TRBV5-1|TRBD1|-
TGCGCCAGCAGCTCAGACGGGACAGCTATGAACACTGAAGCTTTCTTT
CASSSDGTAMNTEAFF
>TRBJ2-5|TRBV11-3|-|once
TGTGCCAGCAGTTTCCCCGGGGGGACCCAGTACTTC
CASSFPGGTQYF
>TRBJ2-6|TRBV5-8|TRBD1|-
TGTGCCAGCAGCCGGACAGGGGGCCCTGGGGCCAACGTCCTGACTTTC
CASSRTGGPGANVLTF
>TRBJ2-3|TRBV9|-|few
TGTGCCAGCAGCTTGGGACTTCTCACAGATACGCAGTATTTT
CASSLGLLTDTQYF
>TRBJ1-5|TRBV6-1|-|few
TGTGCCAGCAGTGTGGGAGGGGACAGCAATCAGCCCCAGCATTTT
CASSVGGDSNQPQHF
>TRBJ2-7|TRBV27|TRBD2|-
TGTGCCAGCAGTTTTGGACTAGCGGGAGCCTACGAGCAGTACTTC
CASSFGLAGAYEQYF
>TRBJ1-6|TRBV28|-|few
TGTGCCAGCAGTTTACAGGGAAGGGTGGGTTCACCCCTCCACTTT
CASSLQGRVGSPLHF
>TRBJ1-2|TRBV19|-|-
TGTGCCAGTAGCCGGACCAGGGGCTATGGCTACACCTTC
CASSRTRGYGYTF
>TRBJ1-6|TRBV7-9|TRBD1|-
TGTGCCAGCAGCCCCGGACAGGGAGGATCACCCCTCCACTTT
CASSPGQGGSPLHF
>TRBJ2-4|TRBV6-1|-|-
TGTGCCAGCAGTGTCGGAGGGAACAAAAACATTCAGTACTTC
CASSVGGNKNIQYF
>TRBJ2-7|TRBV4-2|TRBD2|-
TGTGCCAGCAGCCAAGATAGGCTAGCGGGAGGACCGGGGGAGCAGTACTTC
CASSQDRLAGGPGEQYF
>TRBJ2-7|TRBV28|-|few
TGTGCCAGCAGTTTAAGTCCCCGGGTCGGCTACGAGCAGTACTTC
CASSLSPRVGYEQYF
>TRBJ1-6|TRBV28|-|-
TGTGCCAGCAGTAAAATTCCCGGACAGTATAATTCACCCCTCCACTTT
CASSKIPGQYNSPLHF
>TRBJ1-2|TRBV28|-|-
TGTGCCAGCAGCCTACAGACCCAGGGTAACTATGGCTACACCTTC
CASSLQTQGNYGYTF
>TRBJ2-1|TRBV7-3|TRBD2|-
TGTGCCAGCAGCTTTAGCGGGAGAGCCCACAATGAGCAGTTCTTC
CASSFSGRAHNEQFF
>TRBJ2-7|TRBV6-1|-|-
TGTGCCAGCAGGGCCACGGGCGAGCAGTACTTC
CASRATGEQYF
>TRBJ1-5|TRBV5-4|TRBD1|-
TGTGCCAGCAGCTGGGGCGGGACAGCAGATCAGCCCCAGCATTTT
CASSWGGTADQPQHF
>TRBJ1-4|TRBV5-1|-|few
TGCGCCAGCACCCTGGTAGCAGGGGCTAATGAAAAACTGTTTTTT
CASTLVAGANEKLFF
>TRBJ2-2|TRBV10-3|TRBD2|-
TGTGCCATCAGTGAGTCGCGGGGGTCAGGCACCGGGGAGCTGTTTTTT
CAISESRGSGTGELFF
>TRBJ1-2|TRBV5-1|TRBD1|-
TGCGCCAGCAGCTTGTCCCGGGGACAGGGGATAAGCGGCTACACCTTC
CASSLSRGQGISGYTF
>TRBJ1-5|TRBV28|-|-
TGTGCCAGCAGTTTATTCTGGGGGGGCTCGGGCAATCAGCCCCAGCATTTT
CASSLFWGGSGNQPQHF
>TRBJ2-5|TRBV2|TRBD2|-
TGTGCCAGCCGCATACGGACGGGGGGAAGTGAGACCCAGTACTTC
CASRIRTGGSETQYF
>TRBJ2-4|TRBV5-4|-|-
TGTGCCAGCAGCTTGGATCTAGCCAAAAACATTCAGTACTTC
CASSLDLAKNIQYF